This TCR beta chain is from a study of beta chain features in type 1 diabetes. Reverse transcribing all isolated RNA meant expressed TCRB transcripts were sequenced. The assay was immunoSEQ multiplex PCR, and TCRdb's table has in-frame clones only and misses some. The repertoire holds 200,000 to 300,000 clones, with around 14% as singletons. Study results and caveats: Patients with type 1 diabetes showed fewer VDJ junction insertions and more deletions.

With regard to this clone: What it binds is not known.

V was clipped by 4 bases and J by 4 bases; unmatched bases: 6. Germline loops: CDR1 SGHRS, CDR2 YFSETQ. CDR3 length: 16 residues. J is TRBJ2-3 and V is TRBV5-1; 13 positions agree with TRBD2. The sequenced material came from naive CD4+ T cells from blood. This sequence originates from a woman between 35 and 50 years old in good health. CDR3 protein: CASSPRLAGGPDTQYF. The CDR3 nucleotides are TGCGCCAGCAGCCCTAGACTAGCGGGGGGCCCAGATACGCAGTATTTT.